Below are 10 T cell receptor beta chains sequenced from a single sample in a study of T cells in Graves' hyperthyroidism and ophthalmopathy. Authors of the study amplified TCR beta CDR3 regions from RNA transcripts. First-round RT-PCR with HTBI primers amplified the TCR CDR3 region. TCRdb redid the calling of the multiplex PCR reads with MiXCR, one entry per CDR3 protein. The sample includes roughly 380,000 distinct CDR3 sequences, 15% to 20% seen only once; the top ten take about a sixth. Sequenced material: blood. These receptors all come from a woman between 40 and 55 years old with Graves' ophthalmopathy.

This clonotype was seen ten or more times. This chain links TRBV12-3 or TRBV12-4 with TRBJ1-1, with 9 bases matching TRBD1. This CDR3 spans 11 amino acids. The V segment lost 8 bases and the J segment 11 bases; nucleotides outside the gene matches: 6. The CDR3 reads CASSDRGRAFF. Written as DNA, the CDR3 is TGTGCCAGCTCGGACAGGGGTAGGGCTTTCTTT.

The chain recombines TRBV12-3 or TRBV12-4 with TRBJ2-5; 8 positions match TRBD1. This CDR3 is built from 16 residues. Trimming removed 4 bases from V and 3 bases from J; junction bases left unmatched: 10. The CDR3 bases are TGTGCCAGCAGTTCGACGGACAGGGCGGGTAAAGAGACCCAGTACTTC. Protein product: CASSSTDRAGKETQYF.

There are many counts of this clonotype. The chain carries TRBV12-3 or TRBV12-4 and TRBJ2-5; no clear D. V lost 2 bases and J 6 bases, leaving 4 bases between the germline ends. The CDR3 is 11 amino acids. The CDR3 nucleotides read TGTGCCAGCAGTTTAACCCAGACCCAGTACTTC. This gives the protein CASSLTQTQYF.

Ten or more counts support this clonotype. The rearrangement joins TRBV2 to TRBJ2-7; 10 nucleotides match TRBD1. The ends lost 7 bases at V and 7 bases at J; junction bases unmatched: 7. From germline, CDR1 is SNHLY and CDR2 FYNNEI. The CDR3 length is 13 residues. The CDR3 sequence is CASTGDRGLEQYF. The DNA for the CDR3 is TGTGCCAGCACCGGGGACAGGGGTTTGGAGCAGTACTTC.

This clonotype was observed many times. This may stem from a read error, because a much larger clone lies one nucleotide away. The rearrangement joins TRBV28 to TRBJ1-5; D gene ambiguous. The CDR3 totals 13 residues. Germline V gene data show CDR1 as MDHEN and CDR2 as SYDVKM. CDR3 in amino acids: CAGSFKVNQPQHF. The CDR3 region has the DNA TGTGCCGGCAGTTTCAAGGTGAATCAGCCCCAGCATTTT. Supplemented by reference TRBV28 and TRBJ1-5, the full variable domain reads DVKVTQSSRYLVKRTGEKVFLECVQDMDHENMFWYRQDPGLGLRLIYFSYDVKMKEKGDIPEGYSVSREKKERFSLILESASTNQTSMYLCAGSFKVNQPQHFGDGTRLSIL.

The J gene is TRBJ1-5, the V gene TRBV15; D possibly corresponds to TRBD1 (5 bases). Trimming left V 5 bases short and J 5 bases short, with 10 bases between. The CDR3 extends over 13 amino acids. Per the germline V gene, CDR1 is LNHNV and CDR2 is YYDKDF (reference sequence). The CDR3 loop is CATSGGRDQPQHF. DNA for the CDR3: TGTGCCACCAGCGGGGGGAGGGATCAGCCCCAGCATTTT.

This clonotype occurred many times. The V and J genes are TRBV7-8 and TRBJ2-7; D call uncertain. The ends were cut back, 5 bases at V and 6 bases at J, with 20 bases in the middle. This CDR3 is 15 amino acids long. CDR1 and CDR2 from the germline V gene are SGHVS and FQNEAQ. In DNA form, the CDR3 reads TGTGCCAGCAGCCCCGGACCCTACGAAGGTGTCGAGCAGTACTTC. Amino acids: CASSPGPYEGVEQYF.

This clonotype is a singleton in its sample. This chain connects TRBV28 to TRBJ2-7; 10 bases fit TRBD2. Per germline, CDR1 MDHEN and CDR2 SYDVKM. After removal of 3 bases from V and 0 bases from J, the junction contained 11 bases not matched to a gene. There are 18 residues in the CDR3. The CDR3 coding sequence is TGTGCCAGCAGTTTCCAACCTAGCGGGAGTGTTATCTCCTACGAGCAGTACTTC. Protein: CASSFQPSGSVISYEQYF.

This clonotype was detected ten times or more. The gene calls are TRBV28 and TRBJ2-5; 14 bases fit TRBD2. V lost 5 bases to trimming and J lost 7 bases; unmatched junction nucleotides: 9. The CDR3 sequence is 16 residues long. Germline V gives CDR1 MDHEN, CDR2 SYDVKM. The CDR3 is CASSLGLAGVRGTQYF. The DNA for the CDR3 is TGTGCCAGCAGTCTGGGACTAGCGGGGGTTCGGGGGACCCAGTACTTC.

This clonotype has a count of ten or more. This sequence joins TRBV7-9 and TRBJ2-2; D not resolved. Trimming left V 1 base short and J 8 bases short, with 2 bases between. Germline V gene sequence: CDR1 SEHNR, CDR2 FQNEAQ (reference sequence). The CDR3 covers 11 residues. CDR3 DNA sequence: TGTGCCAGCAGCTTAGTAGGGGAGCTGTTTTTT. This encodes CASSLVGELFF. Full variable domain (remainder filled in from reference TRBV7-9 and TRBJ2-2): DTGVSQNPRHKITKRGQNVTFRCDPISEHNRLYWYRQTLGQGPEFLTYFQNEAQLEKSRLLSDRFSAERPKGSFSTLEIQRTEQGDSAMYLCASSLVGELFFGEGSRLTVL.